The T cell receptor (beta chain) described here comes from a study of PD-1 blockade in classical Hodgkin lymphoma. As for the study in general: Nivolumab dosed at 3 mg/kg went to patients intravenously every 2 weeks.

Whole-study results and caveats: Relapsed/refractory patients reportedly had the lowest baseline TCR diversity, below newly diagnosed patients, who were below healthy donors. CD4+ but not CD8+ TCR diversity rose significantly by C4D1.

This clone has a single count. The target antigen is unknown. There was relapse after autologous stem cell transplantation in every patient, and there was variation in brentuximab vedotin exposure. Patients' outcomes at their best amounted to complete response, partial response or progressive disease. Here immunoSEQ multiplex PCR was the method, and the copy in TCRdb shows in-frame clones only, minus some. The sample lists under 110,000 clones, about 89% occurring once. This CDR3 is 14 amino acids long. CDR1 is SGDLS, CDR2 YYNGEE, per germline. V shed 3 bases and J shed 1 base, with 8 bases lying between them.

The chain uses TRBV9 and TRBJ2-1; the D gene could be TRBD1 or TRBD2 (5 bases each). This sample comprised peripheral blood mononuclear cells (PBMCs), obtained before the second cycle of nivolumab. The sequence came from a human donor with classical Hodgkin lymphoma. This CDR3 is CASSGGTSYNEQFF. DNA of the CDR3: TGTGCCAGCAGCGGGGGGACGTCCTACAATGAGCAGTTCTTC.